The rows below give T cell receptor beta chains drawn from one sample of a study of OX40 agonist ivuxolimab in advanced cancers. The protocol was immunoSEQ multiplex PCR, while the TCRdb copy is restricted to in-frame clones and leaves out a portion. The sample consists of about 36,000 clones, 74% of them appearing once. Sequences were derived from CD4+ or CD8+ T cells sorted from blood, sampled in a trial of the OX40 agonist ivuxolimab. Source of these receptors: an adult with an advanced solid tumor such as melanoma, head and neck, liver or kidney cancer. CDR3s include the opening cysteine and the closing phenylalanine or tryptophan. A D gene is named only where the DNA matches it firmly. Size is omitted from some rows. Given values are once, few, many or a class for expanded clones.

13	.	.	TRBV21-1	TRBJ2-2	CASSKGGTGELFF	TGTGCCAGCAGCAAGGGTGGCACCGGGGAGCTGTTTTTT
16	.	.	TRBV19	TRBJ1-5	CASSIEGQGGNQPQHF	TGTGCCAGTAGTATAGAGGGGCAGGGTGGCAATCAGCCCCAGCATTTT
15	few	.	TRBV28	TRBJ1-3	CASSLGPFSGNTIYF	TGTGCCAGCAGTTTAGGGCCGTTCTCTGGAAACACCATATATTTT
16	.	TRBD1	TRBV18	TRBJ1-2	CASSPSQGVTNYGYTF	TGTGCCAGCTCACCGTCACAGGGGGTAACTAACTATGGCTACACCTTC
12	.	.	TRBV29-1	TRBJ2-5	CSGRDAGETQYF	TGCAGCGGGCGGGACGCCGGGGAGACCCAGTACTTC
19	.	.	TRBV7-3	TRBJ2-6	CASSPRTASSLSGANVLTF	TGTGCCAGCAGCCCCCGGACAGCTTCATCCCTCTCTGGGGCCAACGTCCTGACTTTC
13	.	.	TRBV4-3	TRBJ2-7	CASSQRTPYEQYF	TGCGCCAGCAGCCAAAGGACACCCTACGAGCAGTACTTC
15	.	.	TRBV5-3	TRBJ2-5	CARSLIRGRGETQYF	TGTGCCAGAAGCTTGATACGGGGGCGCGGAGAGACCCAGTACTTC
12	.	.	TRBV7-9	TRBJ1-5	CASSLGPPPQHF	TGTGCCAGCAGCTTGGGACCACCGCCCCAGCATTTT
14	.	.	TRBV6-5	TRBJ1-5	CASSYSGQNQPQHF	TGTGCCAGCAGTTACTCGGGACAAAATCAGCCCCAGCATTTT
16	.	.	TRBV7-9	TRBJ2-1	CASSLGPESSYNEQFF	TGTGCCAGCAGCTTGGGCCCGGAATCAAGTTACAATGAGCAGTTCTTC
13	.	TRBD1	TRBV13	TRBJ2-7	CASSLGQGDEQYF	TGTGCCAGCAGCTTGGGACAGGGGGACGAGCAGTACTTC
15	.	TRBD1	TRBV10-3	TRBJ1-2	CAISDPGQGAHGYTF	TGTGCCATCAGTGACCCGGGACAGGGGGCACATGGCTACACCTTC
15	.	TRBD1	TRBV2	TRBJ2-2	CASTDRGTNTGELFF	TGTGCCAGCACCGACAGGGGTACGAACACCGGGGAGCTGTTTTTT
15	.	.	TRBV6-1	TRBJ2-3	CASRTGSLSTDTQYF	TGTGCCAGCAGAACAGGAAGCCTTAGCACAGATACGCAGTATTTT
17	once	.	TRBV5-4	TRBJ1-1	CASSLKWTAELNTEAFF	TGTGCCAGCAGCTTGAAGTGGACAGCCGAGTTGAACACTGAAGCTTTCTTT
15	.	.	TRBV7-8	TRBJ1-1	CASSLEHTAALQAFF	TGTGCCAGCAGCTTAGAGCACACGGCAGCTTTACAAGCTTTCTTT
14	.	.	TRBV7-3	TRBJ1-1	CASSTTTGGTEAFF	TGTGCCAGCAGCACAACTACCGGGGGAACTGAAGCTTTCTTT
13	once	.	TRBV30	TRBJ2-7	CAWSPQQFYEQYF	TGTGCCTGGAGTCCCCAACAGTTCTACGAGCAGTACTTC
14	.	.	TRBV11-3	TRBJ2-7	CASSLEGRGYEQYF	TGTGCCAGCAGCTTAGAGGGCAGGGGATACGAGCAGTACTTC
12	.	.	TRBV2	TRBJ2-7	CASSGFSREQYF	TGTGCCAGCAGTGGCTTTAGCCGCGAGCAGTACTTC
14	.	TRBD1	TRBV5-1	TRBJ2-5	CASSLAPQGETQYF	TGCGCCAGCAGCTTGGCCCCACAGGGGGAGACCCAGTACTTC
14	.	TRBD1	TRBV12-5	TRBJ2-7	CASGLERGPYEQYF	TGTGCTAGTGGTTTGGAGAGGGGGCCGTACGAGCAGTACTTC
13	.	.	TRBV10-3	TRBJ1-1	CAISDESNTEAFF	TGTGCCATCAGTGATGAGAGTAACACTGAAGCTTTCTTT
16	few	TRBD1	TRBV28	TRBJ1-2	CASSGTGGASNYGYTF	TGTGCCAGTTCCGGGACAGGGGGGGCCTCGAACTATGGCTACACCTTC
12	.	.	TRBV5-6	TRBJ1-1	CASSRRLMGAFF	TGTGCCAGCAGCAGGCGACTCATGGGAGCTTTCTTT
16	.	TRBD2	TRBV7-6	TRBJ2-3	CASSLELAGGTDTQYF	TGTGCCAGCAGCTTAGAGCTAGCGGGGGGTACAGATACGCAGTATTTT